A single sample gave rise to the 3 T cell receptor beta chains below, sequenced in a study of siplizumab effects on memory and regulatory T cells. The repertoire was sequenced with immunoSEQ multiplex PCR; TCRdb's copy has only in-frame clones and lacks some. Of roughly 82,000 clones listed, approximately 88% are singletons. The specimen was Tregs sorted from blood. The receptors originated from a human donor in good health.

The chain uses TRBV6-1 and TRBJ2-5; 9 positions match TRBD2. The CDR3 spans 15 residues. The V segment lost 4 bases and the J segment 5 bases; nucleotides outside the gene matches: 8. Looked up from germline, CDR1 is MNHNS and CDR2 is SASEGT. The CDR3, as DNA: TGTGCCAGCAGTGGTGTTAGCGGGGGCGGGGAGACCCAGTACTTC. It yields the protein CASSGVSGGGETQYF.

The chain uses TRBV6-1 and TRBJ1-6; TRBD1 matches at 7 bases. The CDR3 has 15 amino acids. Germline loops: CDR1 MNHNS, CDR2 SASEGT. Unmatched junction bases numbered 2, after V lost 0 bases and J lost 6 bases. In DNA, the CDR3 is TGTGCCAGCAGTGAAGCGGGACAGAGTAATTCACCCCTCCACTTT. Encoded protein: CASSEAGQSNSPLHF.

The chain employs TRBV4-2 and TRBJ1-1; 10 bases agree with TRBD1. The CDR3 is 15 residues long. Looked up from germline, CDR1 is LGHNA and CDR2 is YNFKEQ. The V segment lost 5 bases and the J segment 3 bases; nucleotides outside the gene matches: 6. This CDR3 is CASSFTGQGDTEAFF. DNA for the CDR3: TGTGCCAGCAGCTTCACCGGACAGGGGGACACTGAAGCTTTCTTT.